The next 7 T cell receptor beta chains were all read from a single sample in a study of blood T cell repertoires in COVID-19. The method was immunoSEQ multiplex PCR; TCRdb's version includes in-frame clones alone and lacks a portion of them. The sample consists of roughly 240,000 clones, around four fifths of them appearing once. The sequenced sample consisted of peripheral blood. All receptors derive from a woman aged 70-85 years with acute or convalescent COVID-19.

The CDR3 bases are TGTGCCAGCAGCTTAGTCGGGATGCAGGCAGATGAAGCTTTCTTT. This sequence encodes CASSLVGMQADEAFF. This rearrangement joins TRBV7-2 to TRBJ1-1; D remains ambiguous. Per germline, CDR1 SGHTA and CDR2 FQGNSA. V was clipped by 1 base and J by 7 bases, with 16 bases between them. The CDR3 is 15 residues long. Supplemented by reference TRBV7-2 and TRBJ1-1, the full variable domain reads GAGVSQSPSNKVTEKGKDVELRCDPISGHTALYWYRQSLGQGLEFLIYFQGNSAPDKSGLPSDRFSAERTGGSVSTLTIQRTQQEDSAVYLCASSLVGMQADEAFFGQGTRLTVV.

The gene calls are TRBV7-9 and TRBJ1-6; perhaps TRBD1 as D (6 bases). V lost 2 bases and J 8 bases, leaving 7 bases between the germline ends. The length of the CDR3 is 13 residues. Germline loops: CDR1 SEHNR, CDR2 FQNEAQ (reference sequence). The CDR3 sequence is CASSLRGYSPLHF. The CDR3 region has the DNA TGTGCCAGCAGCTTAAGGGGGTATTCACCCCTCCACTTT.

This rearrangement joins TRBV4-2 to TRBJ1-2; 8 bases are shared with TRBD1. CDR3 length: 15 residues. Trimming removed 0 bases from V and 8 bases from J; junction bases left unmatched: 8. Looked up from germline, CDR1 is LGHNA and CDR2 is YNFKEQ. The CDR3 sequence: CASSQDAGGTVGYTF. In DNA form, the CDR3 reads TGTGCCAGCAGCCAAGATGCAGGGGGCACGGTCGGCTACACCTTC.

This chain connects TRBV5-4 to TRBJ2-2; 10 bases match TRBD1. Germline assignment: CDR1 SGHNT and CDR2 YYREEE (reference sequence). V lost 2 bases and J lost 5; bases outside the gene matches: 3. The length of the CDR3 is 15 residues. The CDR3 region is CASSFRQGATGELFF. Written as DNA, the CDR3 is TGTGCCAGCAGCTTTCGACAGGGGGCGACCGGGGAGCTGTTTTTT.

The chain uses TRBV6-5 and TRBJ1-2, with a weak D call TRBD1 (6 bases). CDR1 MNHEY and CDR2 SVGAGI come from the germline V gene. Trimming shortened V by 5 bases and J by 2 bases, and 9 bases separated the two germline ends. The CDR3 length is 13 residues. CDR3 DNA sequence: TGTGCCAGCAGTCCGGGACAAAACTATGGCTACACCTTC. Translation gives CASSPGQNYGYTF.

The rearrangement joins TRBV14 to TRBJ1-6; TRBD1 is a possible D gene (5 bases). V was pared by 0 bases and J by 9 bases, with 9 bases between. Germline V CDR1 and CDR2: SGHDN, FVKESK. The CDR3 extends over 14 amino acids. The CDR3 reads CASSQDRASSPLHF. CDR3 nucleotides: TGTGCCAGCAGCCAAGACAGGGCGAGTTCACCCCTCCACTTT.

The chain combines TRBV27 with TRBJ2-1; the match to TRBD2 covers 12 bases. The CDR3 is 14 residues long. V lost 5 bases, J lost 8 bases, and 4 bases stayed unmatched. In germline, CDR1 is MNHEY, CDR2 SMNVEV (reference sequence). This CDR3 is CASSRTSGVYEQFF. The CDR3 bases are TGTGCCAGCAGTCGGACTAGCGGGGTCTATGAGCAGTTCTTC.